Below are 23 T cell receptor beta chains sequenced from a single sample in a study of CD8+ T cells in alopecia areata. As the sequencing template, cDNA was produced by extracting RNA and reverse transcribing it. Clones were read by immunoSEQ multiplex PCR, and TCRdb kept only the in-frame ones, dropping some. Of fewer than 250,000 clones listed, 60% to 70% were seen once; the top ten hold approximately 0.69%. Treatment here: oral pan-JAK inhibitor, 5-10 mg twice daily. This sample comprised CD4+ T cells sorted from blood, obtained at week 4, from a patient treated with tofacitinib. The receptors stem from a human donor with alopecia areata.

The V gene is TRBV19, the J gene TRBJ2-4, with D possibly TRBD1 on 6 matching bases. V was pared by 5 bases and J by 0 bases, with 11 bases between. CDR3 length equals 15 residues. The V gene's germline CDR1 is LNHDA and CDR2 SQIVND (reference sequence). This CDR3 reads CASSPLGQAKNIQYF. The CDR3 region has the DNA TGTGCCAGTAGTCCCCTGGGACAAGCCAAAAACATTCAGTACTTC.

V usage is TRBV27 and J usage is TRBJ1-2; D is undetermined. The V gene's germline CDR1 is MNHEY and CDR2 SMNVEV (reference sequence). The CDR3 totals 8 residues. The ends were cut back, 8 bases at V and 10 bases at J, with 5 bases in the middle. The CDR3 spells CASPVYTF. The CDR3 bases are TGTGCCAGCCCTGTCTACACCTTC.

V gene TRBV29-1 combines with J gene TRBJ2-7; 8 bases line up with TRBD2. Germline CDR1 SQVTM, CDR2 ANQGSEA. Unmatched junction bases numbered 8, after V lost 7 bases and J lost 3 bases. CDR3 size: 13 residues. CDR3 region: CSATPGGSYEQYF. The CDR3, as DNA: TGCAGCGCTACACCGGGGGGGAGCTACGAGCAGTACTTC.

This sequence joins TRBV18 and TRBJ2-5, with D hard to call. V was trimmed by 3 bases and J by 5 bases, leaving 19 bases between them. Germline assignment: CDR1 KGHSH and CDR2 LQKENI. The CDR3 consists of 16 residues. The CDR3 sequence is CASSPGGRSTWETQYF. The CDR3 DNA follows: TGTGCCAGCTCACCTGGTGGTCGGAGCACTTGGGAGACCCAGTACTTC.

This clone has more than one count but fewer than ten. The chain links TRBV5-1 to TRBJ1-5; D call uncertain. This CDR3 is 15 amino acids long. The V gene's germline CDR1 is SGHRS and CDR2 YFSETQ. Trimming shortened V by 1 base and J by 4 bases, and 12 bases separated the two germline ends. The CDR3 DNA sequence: TGCGCCAGCAGCTTGATGTCAGGCGGGAATCAGCCCCAGCATTTT. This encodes CASSLMSGGNQPQHF.

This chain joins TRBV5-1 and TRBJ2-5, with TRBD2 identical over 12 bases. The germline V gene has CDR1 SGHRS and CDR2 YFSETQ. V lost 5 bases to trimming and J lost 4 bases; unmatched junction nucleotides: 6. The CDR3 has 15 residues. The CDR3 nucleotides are TGCGCCAGCAGAGAGACTAGCGGGAGAGGAGAGACCCAGTACTTC. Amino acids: CASRETSGRGETQYF.

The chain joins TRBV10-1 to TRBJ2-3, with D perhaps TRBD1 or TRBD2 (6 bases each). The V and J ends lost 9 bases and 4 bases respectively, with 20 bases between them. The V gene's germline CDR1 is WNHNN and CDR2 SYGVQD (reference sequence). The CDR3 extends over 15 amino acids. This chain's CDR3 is CASSLRWGAADTQYF. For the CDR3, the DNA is TGCGCCAGTTCTCTCCGTTGGGGGGCCGCAGATACGCAGTATTTT.

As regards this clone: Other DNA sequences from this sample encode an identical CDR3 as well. The CDR3 reads CAWSAGGDTQYF. As DNA, the CDR3 is TGTGCCTGGAGTGCAGGGGGAGATACGCAGTATTTT. J is TRBJ2-3 and V is TRBV30; 7 nucleotides align to TRBD1. The CDR3 has 12 amino acids. Germline V gene sequence: CDR1 GTSNPN, CDR2 SVGIG (reference sequence). V was pared by 1 base and J by 5 bases, with 0 bases of the junction left unmatched.

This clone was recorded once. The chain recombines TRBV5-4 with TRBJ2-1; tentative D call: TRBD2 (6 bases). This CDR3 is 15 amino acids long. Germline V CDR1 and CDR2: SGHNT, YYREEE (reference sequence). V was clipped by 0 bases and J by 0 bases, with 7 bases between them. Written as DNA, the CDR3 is TGTGCCAGCAGCTTGGACGGGAGCTCCTACAATGAGCAGTTCTTC. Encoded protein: CASSLDGSSYNEQFF.

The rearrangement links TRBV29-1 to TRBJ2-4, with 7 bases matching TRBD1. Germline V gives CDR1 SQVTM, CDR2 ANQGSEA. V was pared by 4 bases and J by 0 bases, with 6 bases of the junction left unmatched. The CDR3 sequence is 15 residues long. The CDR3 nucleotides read TGCAGCGTTGTCGACAGGGCTCTAGCCAAAAACATTCAGTACTTC. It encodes CSVVDRALAKNIQYF.

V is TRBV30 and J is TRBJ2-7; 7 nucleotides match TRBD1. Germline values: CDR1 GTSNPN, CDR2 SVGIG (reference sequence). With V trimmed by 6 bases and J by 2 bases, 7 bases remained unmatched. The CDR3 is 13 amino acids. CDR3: CACNRGQPYEQYF. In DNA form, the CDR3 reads TGTGCCTGCAACAGGGGCCAACCCTACGAGCAGTACTTC.

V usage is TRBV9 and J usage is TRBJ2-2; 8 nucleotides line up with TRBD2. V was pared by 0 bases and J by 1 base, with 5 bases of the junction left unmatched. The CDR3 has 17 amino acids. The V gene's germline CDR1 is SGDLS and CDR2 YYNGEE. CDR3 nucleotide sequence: TGTGCCAGCAGCGTAGGTTCTAGCGGGTTGAACACCGGGGAGCTGTTTTTT. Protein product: CASSVGSSGLNTGELFF.

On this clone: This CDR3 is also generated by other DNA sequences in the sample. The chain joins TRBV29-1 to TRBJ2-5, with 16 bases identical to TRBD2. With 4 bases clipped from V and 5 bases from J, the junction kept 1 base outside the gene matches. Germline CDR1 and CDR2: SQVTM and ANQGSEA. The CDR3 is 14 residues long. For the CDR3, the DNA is TGCAGCGTTGGGGGACTAGCGGGAGGGGAGACCCAGTACTTC. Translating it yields CSVGGLAGGETQYF.

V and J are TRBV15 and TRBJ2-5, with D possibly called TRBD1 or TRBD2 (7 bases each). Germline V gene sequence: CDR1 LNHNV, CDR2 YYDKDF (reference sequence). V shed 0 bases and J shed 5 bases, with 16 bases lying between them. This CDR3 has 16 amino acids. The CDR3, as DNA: TGTGCCACCAGCAGAGATAAGGGGGCGGGAGAGGAGACCCAGTACTTC. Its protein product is CATSRDKGAGEETQYF. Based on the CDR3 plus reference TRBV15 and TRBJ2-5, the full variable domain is DAMVIQNPRYQVTQFGKPVTLSCSQTLNHNVMYWYQQKSSQAPKLLFHYYDKDFNNEADTPDNFQSRRPNTSFCFLDIRSPGLGDTAMYLCATSRDKGAGEETQYFGPGTRLLVL.

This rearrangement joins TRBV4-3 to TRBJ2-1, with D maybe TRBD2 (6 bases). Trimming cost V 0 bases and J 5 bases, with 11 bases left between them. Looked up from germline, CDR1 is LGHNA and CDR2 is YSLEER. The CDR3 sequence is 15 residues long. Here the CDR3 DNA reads TGCGCCAGCAGCCAAGAGGGACTGGAACACAATGAGCAGTTCTTC. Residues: CASSQEGLEHNEQFF.

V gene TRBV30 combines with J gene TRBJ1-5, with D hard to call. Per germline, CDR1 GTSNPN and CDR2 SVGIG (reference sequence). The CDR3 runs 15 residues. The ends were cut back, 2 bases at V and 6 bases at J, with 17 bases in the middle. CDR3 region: CAWSPRGGWGQPQHF. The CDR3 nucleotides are TGTGCCTGGAGTCCCCGCGGAGGGTGGGGTCAGCCCCAGCATTTT.

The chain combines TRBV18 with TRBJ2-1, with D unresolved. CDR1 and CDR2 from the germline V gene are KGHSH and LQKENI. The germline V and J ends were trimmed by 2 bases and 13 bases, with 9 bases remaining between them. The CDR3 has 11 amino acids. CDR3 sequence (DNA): TGTGCCAGCTCACCAGAGGAAGGACAGTTCTTC. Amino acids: CASSPEEGQFF.

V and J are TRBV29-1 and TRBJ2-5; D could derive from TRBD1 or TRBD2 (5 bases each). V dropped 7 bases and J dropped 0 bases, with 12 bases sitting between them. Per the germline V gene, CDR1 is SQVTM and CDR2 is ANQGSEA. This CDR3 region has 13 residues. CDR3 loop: CSALGANQETQYF. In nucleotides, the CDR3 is TGCAGCGCACTCGGGGCCAACCAAGAGACCCAGTACTTC. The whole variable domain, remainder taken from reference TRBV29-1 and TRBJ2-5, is SAVISQKPSRDICQRGTSLTIQCQVDSQVTMMFWYRQQPGQSLTLIATANQGSEATYESGFVIDKFPISRPNLTFSTLTVSNMSPEDSSIYLCSALGANQETQYFGPGTRLLVL.

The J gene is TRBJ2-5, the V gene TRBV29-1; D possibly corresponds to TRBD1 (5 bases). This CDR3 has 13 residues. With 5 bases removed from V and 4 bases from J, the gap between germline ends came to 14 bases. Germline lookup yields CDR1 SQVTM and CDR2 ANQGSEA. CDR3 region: CSVPGSLLETQYF. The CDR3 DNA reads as TGCAGCGTTCCAGGGTCGTTGTTAGAGACCCAGTACTTC.

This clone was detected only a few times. Here the CDR3 reads CASSDPGLHTQYF. DNA for the CDR3: TGCGCCAGCAGCGACCCGGGACTTCATACGCAGTATTTT. The chain joins TRBV4-3 to TRBJ2-3, with D perhaps TRBD2 (6 bases). The CDR3 runs to 13 residues. V lost 5 bases and J 7 bases, leaving 13 bases between the germline ends. CDR1 and CDR2 (germline): LGHNA, YSLEER.

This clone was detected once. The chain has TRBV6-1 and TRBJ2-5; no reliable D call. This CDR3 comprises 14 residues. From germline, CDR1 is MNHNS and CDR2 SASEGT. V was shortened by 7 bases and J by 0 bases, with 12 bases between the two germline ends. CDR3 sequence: CASTIGTYQETQYF. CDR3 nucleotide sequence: TGTGCCAGCACTATCGGCACGTACCAAGAGACCCAGTACTTC.

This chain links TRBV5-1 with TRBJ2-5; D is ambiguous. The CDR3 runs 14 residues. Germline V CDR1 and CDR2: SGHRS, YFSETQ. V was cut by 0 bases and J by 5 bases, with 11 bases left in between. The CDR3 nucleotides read TGCGCCAGCAGCTTGGATGTGGGTCCGGAGACCCAGTACTTC. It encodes CASSLDVGPETQYF.

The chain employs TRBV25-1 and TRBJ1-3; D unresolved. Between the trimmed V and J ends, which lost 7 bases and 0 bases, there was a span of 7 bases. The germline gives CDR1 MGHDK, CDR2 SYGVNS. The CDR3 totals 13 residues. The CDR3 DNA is TGTGCCAGCACGCTAAGCTCTGGAAACACCATATATTTT. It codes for CASTLSSGNTIYF.